The clone carrying this TCR beta chain was observed a single time. The data are from a study of blood T cell repertoires in COVID-19. Background on the study: COVID-19 samples, acute and convalescent, were from the United States, Italy and Spain. Sources were T cells, B-cell-depleted T cells, or PBMCs; the material itself was cDNA or gDNA.

Recruited during active infection, patients (from Seattle) were subsequently followed longitudinally. This table comes from immunoSEQ multiplex PCR, and its TCRdb copy is limited to in-frame clones, with some not included. There are roughly 410,000 clones in the sample; 70% to 90% occur only once, and 2% to 2.5% lies in the top ten. The source material was peripheral blood. This clonotype was sampled from a woman aged 60-75 years with COVID-19, enrolled during active disease.

For the CDR3, the DNA is TGTGCCAGCAGCTTAGGCCAGGGCAAAAACTATGGCTACACCTTC. The encoded protein is CASSLGQGKNYGYTF. The V call is TRBV7-2, the J call TRBJ1-2; D possibly corresponds to TRBD1 (5 bases). The CDR3 sequence is 15 residues long. In germline, CDR1 is SGHTA, CDR2 FQGNSA. V gave up 1 base and J gave up 2 bases, with 11 bases separating them.